The present entry profiles one T cell receptor beta chain with its context. Antigen unknown. The data are from a study of Ad26.COV2.S vaccination and SARS-CoV-2 variants. Study as a whole: The donor participated in the COV1001 trial, in its Ad26.COV2.S arm. Into the muscle, Ad26.COV2.S was dosed once or twice, 56 days apart.

Findings and limits, study-wide: TCR breadth and depth analyses may have underestimated total T cell responses. Measurement of non-spike TCR breadth gave similar results in vaccine and placebo recipients.

CDR1 and CDR2 from the germline V gene are MNHEY and SVGEGT. This CDR3 comprises 18 residues. Between the trimmed V and J ends, which lost 2 bases and 5 bases, there was a span of 25 bases. TCRdb's table, derived via immunoSEQ multiplex PCR, lists solely in-frame clones and lacks some. The repertoire holds 400,000 to 450,000 clones, roughly 90% seen once, with under 2% in the top ten. Treatment reported: roughly 19 received Ad26.COV2.S at low or high dose, single or two shots; 5 received placebo; per-sample allocation not given. Repertoires come from day 63 after the first vaccine or placebo injection.

The sequence was collected from a person aged 18-65 years who received the Ad26.COV2.S COVID-19 vaccine or a placebo. The chain couples TRBV6-2 or TRBV6-3 to TRBJ2-7; maybe TRBD1 (5 bases). Here the sequenced sample was peripheral blood, taken in a trial of Ad26.COV2.S vaccine versus placebo. CDR3 DNA: TGTGCCAGCAGTTACCCCTACCGGTTGGGGCCACGACGTGACGAGCAGTACTTC. Its protein product is CASSYPYRLGPRRDEQYF.